The 15 T cell receptor beta chains below all came from one sample that was sequenced in a study of shared clonotypes between healthy human individuals. Sequenced by immunoSEQ multiplex PCR; TCRdb stores in-frame clones only, minus some. The table shows some 480,000 clones, with approximately 79% occurring only once. Sequencing was performed on PBMCs. The receptors come from a woman aged 40 to 55 in good health. Some clones in this sample may be carry-over from other donors' samples.

The genes are TRBV5-1 and TRBJ1-2; possible D gene TRBD1, 6 bases. The CDR3 runs to 15 residues. V lost 0 bases and J lost 4, with 13 bases in between. Per germline, CDR1 SGHRS and CDR2 YFSETQ. The CDR3 is CASSLAPGTTYGYTF. CDR3 bases: TGCGCCAGCAGCTTGGCACCCGGGACAACCTATGGCTACACCTTC. The variable domain in full, completed from reference TRBV5-1 and TRBJ1-2, reads KAGVTQTPRYLIKTRGQQVTLSCSPISGHRSVSWYQQTPGQGLQFLFEYFSETQRNKGNFPGRFSGRQFSNSRSEMNVSTLELGDSALYLCASSLAPGTTYGYTFGSGTRLTVV.

This rearrangement joins TRBV10-3 to TRBJ2-5; 9 positions match TRBD1. Looked up from germline, CDR1 is ENHRY and CDR2 is SYGVKD. The CDR3 has 13 amino acids. Trimming at V came to 6 bases and at J to 5 bases, leaving 4 bases not matched to a gene. Here the CDR3 DNA reads TGTGCCATCAGGGGGACAGGGAGCGAGACCCAGTACTTC. It specifies CAIRGTGSETQYF.

The DNA for the CDR3 is TGCAGCGTTGGTGTCAATCAGCCCCAGCATTTT. Encoded protein: CSVGVNQPQHF. The chain has TRBV29-1 and TRBJ1-5, with D unclear. Germline CDR1 SQVTM, CDR2 ANQGSEA. V gave up 4 bases and J gave up 3 bases, with 4 bases separating them. The CDR3 sequence is 11 residues long.

This chain links TRBV7-9 with TRBJ2-7, with D possibly TRBD1 on 5 matching bases. V dropped 5 bases and J dropped 6 bases, with 14 bases sitting between them. Germline V gene sequence: CDR1 SEHNR, CDR2 FQNEAQ (reference sequence). The CDR3 runs 13 residues. The CDR3 spells CASSPTERGEQYF. Written as DNA, the CDR3 is TGTGCCAGCAGCCCGACAGAGCGAGGCGAGCAGTACTTC. The variable domain in full, completed from reference TRBV7-9 and TRBJ2-7, reads DTGVSQNPRHKITKRGQNVTFRCDPISEHNRLYWYRQTLGQGPEFLTYFQNEAQLEKSRLLSDRFSAERPKGSFSTLEIQRTEQGDSAMYLCASSPTERGEQYFGPGTRLTVT.

This clone has only one observation. This sequence joins TRBV2 and TRBJ2-1; the D gene is possibly TRBD1 (5 bases). The ends were cut back, 6 bases at V and 9 bases at J, with 15 bases in the middle. CDR1 and CDR2 from the germline V gene are SNHLY and FYNNEI. CDR3 length: 13 residues. Here the CDR3 reads CASRAEGAGEQFF. The CDR3 bases are TGTGCCAGCAGGGCCGAAGGGGCAGGTGAGCAGTTCTTC.

The chain has TRBV27 and TRBJ2-4; 8 bases are a match to TRBD1. CDR3 length: 20 amino acids. V gave up 2 bases and J gave up 0 bases; unmatched junction bases: 15. Germline CDR1 is MNHEY and CDR2 is SMNVEV (reference sequence). DNA for the CDR3: TGTGCCAGCAGTTTAAGGCCAGGGGGCCAGAACTTACTAGCCAAAAACATTCAGTACTTC. Its translation: CASSLRPGGQNLLAKNIQYF.

This clone was seen a single time. The chain is built from TRBV27 and TRBJ2-1; 11 bases match TRBD2. V dropped 5 bases and J dropped 7; count of bases not matched to a gene: 13. CDR3 length: 17 residues. CDR1 is MNHEY, CDR2 SMNVEV, per germline (reference sequence). The CDR3 bases are TGTGCCAGCAGTGTCCGGATAGCGGGAGGGCGGACGAATGAGCAGTTCTTC. Its protein is CASSVRIAGGRTNEQFF.

The sample holds one count of this clone. The chain combines TRBV21-1 with TRBJ2-1; the D call in the table, TRBD1, was not verified against the DNA. TRBV21-1 is noted as a pseudogene. CDR3 length equals 13 residues. In DNA form, the CDR3 reads TGTGCCAGCAGCAAAGCGAGGACACCTGAGCAGTTCTTC. Its protein is CASSKARTPEQFF.

In the case of this clone: The junction does not match germline at one end; this may be a read error. The chain carries TRBV30 and TRBJ1-2, with 7 positions matching TRBD1. This CDR3 comprises 14 residues. The germline gives CDR1 GTSNPN, CDR2 SVGIG (reference sequence). CDR3 sequence reads: CSWKKQGNPYGYTF. CDR3 nucleotides: TGTTCCTGGAAGAAACAGGGGAATCCATATGGCTACACCTTC.

The chain recombines TRBV11-1 with TRBJ2-5; 9 bases match TRBD1. The CDR3 is 13 residues long. Trimming cost V 5 bases and J 4 bases; bases outside gene matches: 2. Germline V gene data show CDR1 as SGHAT and CDR2 as FQDESV (reference sequence). The CDR3 spells CASSRDRAETQYF. The CDR3 DNA is TGTGCCAGCAGCCGGGACAGGGCAGAGACCCAGTACTTC. Full variable domain (rest looked up from reference TRBV11-1 and TRBJ2-5): EAEVAQSPRYKITEKSQAVAFWCDPISGHATLYWYRQILGQGPELLVQFQDESVVDDSQLPKDRFSAERLKGVDSTLKIQPAELGDSAMYLCASSRDRAETQYFGPGTRLLVL.

This chain joins TRBV5-4 and TRBJ1-4, with no clear D. The CDR3 extends over 14 amino acids. Trimming cost V 4 bases and J 0 bases, with 7 bases left between them. Per germline, CDR1 SGHNT and CDR2 YYREEE (reference sequence). CDR3 amino acids: CASSQRSTNEKLFF. The CDR3 DNA reads as TGTGCCAGCAGCCAGAGGTCAACTAATGAAAAACTGTTTTTT.

About this clone: The sample contains more than one DNA sequence encoding this CDR3. The chain links TRBV20-1 to TRBJ2-1; D gene ambiguous. Trimming took 3 bases from V and 6 from J, leaving 3 bases between them. CDR1 and CDR2 (germline): DFQATT, SNEGSKA (reference sequence). The CDR3 contains 10 residues. The CDR3 protein is CSASSNEQFF. The CDR3 region has the DNA TGCAGTGCTAGTTCCAATGAGCAGTTCTTC.

The chain has TRBV5-1 and TRBJ2-3; 10 bases are a match to TRBD2. The CDR3 sequence is 19 residues long. The V segment lost 2 bases and the J segment 3 bases; nucleotides outside the gene matches: 15. In germline, CDR1 is SGHRS, CDR2 YFSETQ. Here the CDR3 reads CASSFGSTTSGPATDTQYF. The CDR3, as DNA: TGCGCCAGCAGCTTTGGATCTACGACTAGCGGGCCTGCAACAGATACGCAGTATTTT.

The chain links TRBV4-2 to TRBJ2-5; 7 nucleotides line up with TRBD2. Trimming took 4 bases from V and 1 from J; bases not matched to a gene: 12. In germline, CDR1 is LGHNA, CDR2 YNFKEQ. This CDR3 spans 17 amino acids. In nucleotides, the CDR3 is TGTGCCAGCAGCCCAGAGGCAGGGAGGGTCAGCCAAGAGACCCAGTACTTC. It codes for CASSPEAGRVSQETQYF.

The chain recombines TRBV6-6 with TRBJ2-5; D uncertain. Germline CDR1 reads MNHNY; CDR2 reads SVGAGI (reference sequence). The CDR3 is made up of 15 amino acids. Trimming removed 0 bases from V and 13 bases from J, with 21 bases in between. The CDR3 bases are TGTGCCAGCAGTTACTCGATGGATTCTCCCGAAAACTTGTACTTC. Residues: CASSYSMDSPENLYF.